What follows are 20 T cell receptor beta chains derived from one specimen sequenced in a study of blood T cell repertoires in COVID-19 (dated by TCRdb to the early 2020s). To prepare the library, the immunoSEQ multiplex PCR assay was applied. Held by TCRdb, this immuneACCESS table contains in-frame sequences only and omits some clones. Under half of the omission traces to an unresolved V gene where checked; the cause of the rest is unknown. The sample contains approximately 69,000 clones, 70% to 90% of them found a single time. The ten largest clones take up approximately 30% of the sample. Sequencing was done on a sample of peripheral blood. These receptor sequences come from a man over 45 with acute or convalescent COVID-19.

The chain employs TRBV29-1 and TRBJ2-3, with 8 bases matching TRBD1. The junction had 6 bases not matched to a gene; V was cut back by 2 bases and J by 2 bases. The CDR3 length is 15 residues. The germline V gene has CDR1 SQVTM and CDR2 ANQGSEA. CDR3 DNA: TGCAGCGTTGAACGCGCGGACAGGGCCACAGATACGCAGTATTTT. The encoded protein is CSVERADRATDTQYF.

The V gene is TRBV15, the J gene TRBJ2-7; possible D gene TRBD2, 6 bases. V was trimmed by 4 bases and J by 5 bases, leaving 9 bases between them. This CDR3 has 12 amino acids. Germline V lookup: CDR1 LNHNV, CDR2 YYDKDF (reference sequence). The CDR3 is CATSTGRNEQYF. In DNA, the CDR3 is TGTGCCACCAGCACGGGGAGGAACGAGCAGTACTTC.

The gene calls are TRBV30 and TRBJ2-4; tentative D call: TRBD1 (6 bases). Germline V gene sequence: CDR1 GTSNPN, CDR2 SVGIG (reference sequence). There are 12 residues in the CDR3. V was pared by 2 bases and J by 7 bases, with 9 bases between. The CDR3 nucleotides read TGTGCCTGGAGTAGGGGGACGAACATTCAGTACTTC. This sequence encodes CAWSRGTNIQYF. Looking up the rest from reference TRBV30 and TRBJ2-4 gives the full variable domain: SQTIHQWPATLVQPVGSPLSLECTVEGTSNPNLYWYRQAAGRGLQLLFYSVGIGQISSEVPQNLSASRPQDRQFILSSKKLLLSDSGFYLCAWSRGTNIQYFGAGTRLSVL.

CDR3 bases: TGTGCCAATTCCGGGACACTAAACACTGAAGCTTTCTTT. Amino acids: CANSGTLNTEAFF. V gene TRBV6-6 combines with J gene TRBJ1-1; TRBD1 is a possible D gene (6 bases). The length of the CDR3 is 13 residues. V lost 10 bases and J 2 bases, leaving 14 bases between the germline ends. Germline V gene sequence: CDR1 MNHNY, CDR2 SVGAGI (reference sequence).

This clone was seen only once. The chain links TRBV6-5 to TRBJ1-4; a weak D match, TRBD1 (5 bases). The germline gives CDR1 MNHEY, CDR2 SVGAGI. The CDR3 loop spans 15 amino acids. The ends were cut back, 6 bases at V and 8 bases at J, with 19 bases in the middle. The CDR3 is CASRGGGQGSEKLFF. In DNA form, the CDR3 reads TGTGCCAGCAGGGGGGGAGGGCAGGGAAGCGAAAAACTGTTTTTT.

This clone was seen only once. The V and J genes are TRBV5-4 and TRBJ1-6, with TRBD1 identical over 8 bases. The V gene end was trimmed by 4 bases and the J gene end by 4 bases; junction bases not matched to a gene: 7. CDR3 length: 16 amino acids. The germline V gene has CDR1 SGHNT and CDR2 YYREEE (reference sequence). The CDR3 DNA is TGTGCCAGCAGCCGGCGAACAGGGGGATATAATTCACCCCTCCACTTT. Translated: CASSRRTGGYNSPLHF.

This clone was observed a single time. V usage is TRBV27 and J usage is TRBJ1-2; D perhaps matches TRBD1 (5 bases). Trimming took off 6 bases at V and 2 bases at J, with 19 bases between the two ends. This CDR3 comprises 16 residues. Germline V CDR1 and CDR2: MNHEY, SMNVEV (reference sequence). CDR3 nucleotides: TGTGCCAGCAGATCCGCCACGGGGGAGGGCAACTATGGCTACACCTTC. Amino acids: CASRSATGEGNYGYTF.

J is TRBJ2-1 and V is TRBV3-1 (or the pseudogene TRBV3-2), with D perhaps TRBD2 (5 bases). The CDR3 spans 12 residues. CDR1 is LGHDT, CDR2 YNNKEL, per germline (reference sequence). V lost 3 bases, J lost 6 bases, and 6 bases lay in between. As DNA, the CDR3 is TGTGCCAGCAGCCAGGGGAGCAATGAGCAGTTCTTC. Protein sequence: CASSQGSNEQFF.

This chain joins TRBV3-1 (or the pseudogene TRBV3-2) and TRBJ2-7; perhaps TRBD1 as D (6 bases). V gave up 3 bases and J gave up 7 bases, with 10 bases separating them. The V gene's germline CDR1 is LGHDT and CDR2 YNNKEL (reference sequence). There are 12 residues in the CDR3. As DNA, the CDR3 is TGTGCCAGCAGCCAGGGGGCGAGGGAGCAGTACTTC. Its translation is CASSQGAREQYF.

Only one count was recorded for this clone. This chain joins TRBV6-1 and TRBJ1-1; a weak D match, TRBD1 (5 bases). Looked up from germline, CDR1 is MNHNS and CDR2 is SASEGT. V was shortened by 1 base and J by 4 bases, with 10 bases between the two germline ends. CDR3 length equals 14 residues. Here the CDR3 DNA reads TGTGCCAGCAGTGAAGGCCAGGGTAGCACTGAAGCTTTCTTT. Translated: CASSEGQGSTEAFF.

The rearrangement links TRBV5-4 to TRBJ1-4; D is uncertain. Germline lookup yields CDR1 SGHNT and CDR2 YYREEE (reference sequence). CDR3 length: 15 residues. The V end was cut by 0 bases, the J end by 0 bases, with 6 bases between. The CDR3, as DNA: TGTGCCAGCAGCTTGGTCCCCTCAACTAATGAAAAACTGTTTTTT. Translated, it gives CASSLVPSTNEKLFF.

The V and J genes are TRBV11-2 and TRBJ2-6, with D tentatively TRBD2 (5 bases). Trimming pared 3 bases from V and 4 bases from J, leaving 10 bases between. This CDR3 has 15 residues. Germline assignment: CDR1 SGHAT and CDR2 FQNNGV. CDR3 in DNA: TGTGCCAGCAGCTTGCTAGGAGGAGGGGCCAACGTCCTGACTTTC. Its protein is CASSLLGGGANVLTF.

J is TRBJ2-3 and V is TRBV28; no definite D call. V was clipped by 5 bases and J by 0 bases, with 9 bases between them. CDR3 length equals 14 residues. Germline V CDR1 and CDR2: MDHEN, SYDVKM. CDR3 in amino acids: CASSPLTSTDTQYF. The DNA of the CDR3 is TGTGCCAGCAGTCCGTTAACTAGCACAGATACGCAGTATTTT.

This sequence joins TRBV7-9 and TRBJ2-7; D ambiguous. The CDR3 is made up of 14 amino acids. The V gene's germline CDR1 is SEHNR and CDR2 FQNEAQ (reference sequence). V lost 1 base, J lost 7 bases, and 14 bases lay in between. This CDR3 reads CASSLDDYGGEQYF. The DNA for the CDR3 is TGTGCCAGCAGCTTAGATGATTACGGCGGAGAGCAGTACTTC.

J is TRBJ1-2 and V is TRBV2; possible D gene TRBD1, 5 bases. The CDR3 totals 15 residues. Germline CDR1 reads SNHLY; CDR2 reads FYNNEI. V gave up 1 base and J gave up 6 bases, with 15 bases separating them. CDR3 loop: CASSEEWAGYNGYTF. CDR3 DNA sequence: TGTGCCAGCAGTGAAGAATGGGCAGGGTATAATGGCTACACCTTC.

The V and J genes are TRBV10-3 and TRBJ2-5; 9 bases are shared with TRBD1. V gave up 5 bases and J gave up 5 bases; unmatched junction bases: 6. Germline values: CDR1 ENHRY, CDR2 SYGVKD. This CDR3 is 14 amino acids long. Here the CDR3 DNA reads TGTGCCATCAGTACCGGGACAGGGAGCGAGACCCAGTACTTC. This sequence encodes CAISTGTGSETQYF.

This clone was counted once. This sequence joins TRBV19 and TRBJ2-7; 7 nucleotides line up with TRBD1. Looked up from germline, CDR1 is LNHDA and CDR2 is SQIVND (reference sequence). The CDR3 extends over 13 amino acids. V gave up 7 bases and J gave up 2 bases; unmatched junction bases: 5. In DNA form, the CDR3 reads TGTGCCAGTAAGGGACAGTCGACCTACGAGCAGTACTTC. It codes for CASKGQSTYEQYF.

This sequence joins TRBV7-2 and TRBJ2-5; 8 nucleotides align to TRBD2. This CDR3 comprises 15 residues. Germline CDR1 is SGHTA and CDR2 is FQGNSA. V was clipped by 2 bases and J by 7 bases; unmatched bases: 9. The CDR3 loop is CASSLRGAGAATQYF. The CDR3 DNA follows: TGTGCCAGCAGCTTAAGGGGAGCGGGGGCGGCGACCCAGTACTTC.

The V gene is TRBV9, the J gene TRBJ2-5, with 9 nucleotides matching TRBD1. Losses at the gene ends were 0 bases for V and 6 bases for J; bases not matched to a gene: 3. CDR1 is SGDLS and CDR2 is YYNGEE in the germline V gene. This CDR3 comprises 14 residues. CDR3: CASSVEGQGQTQYF. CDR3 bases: TGTGCCAGCAGCGTAGAGGGACAGGGCCAGACCCAGTACTTC.

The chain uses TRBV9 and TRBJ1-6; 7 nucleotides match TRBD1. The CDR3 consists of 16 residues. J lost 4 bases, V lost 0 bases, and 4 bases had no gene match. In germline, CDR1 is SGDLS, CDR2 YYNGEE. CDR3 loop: CASSVVPGGYNSPLHF. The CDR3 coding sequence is TGTGCCAGCAGCGTAGTGCCAGGGGGTTATAATTCACCCCTCCACTTT.